This T cell receptor beta chain appears in the sequencing data of a study of cytomegalovirus exposure and HLA in healthy donors. Both 60 Vbeta primers and 13 Jbeta primers went into the PCR. This table comes from immunoSEQ multiplex PCR, and its TCRdb copy is limited to in-frame clones, with some not included. The sample yields approximately 130,000 clones, 82% seen once. V was pared by 6 bases and J by 4 bases, with 8 bases of the junction left unmatched. The CDR3 loop spans 15 amino acids. Germline lookup yields CDR1 SGHAT and CDR2 FQNNGV. Sequencing was carried out using PBMCs. The clonotype originates from a boy under 10 years old in good health and CMV-seronegative. The chain links TRBV11-2 to TRBJ2-1, with 8 bases matching TRBD1. CDR3 region: CASRQPGQVYNEQFF. In DNA form, the CDR3 reads TGTGCCAGCAGGCAGCCGGGACAGGTTTACAATGAGCAGTTCTTC.